The 17 T cell receptor beta chains presented below share a single source sample, sequenced in a study of CD8 T cells in Susac syndrome. RNA amounts of 0.5 to 1 ug underwent reverse transcription with random hexamers. TCRdb analysed the immunoSEQ multiplex PCR reads with MiXCR anew, one entry per CDR3 protein. The table records around 200,000 distinct CDR3 sequences, around 94% of them present only once. Sequenced input: CD4+ T cells from PBMCs. The receptors originated from a human donor with Susac syndrome.

The chain is built from TRBV2 and TRBJ2-4, with D hard to call. Germline V gene sequence: CDR1 SNHLY, CDR2 FYNNEI. V shed 7 bases and J shed 9 bases, with 13 bases lying between them. This CDR3 comprises 12 residues. The CDR3 DNA is TGTGCCAGCAAGGAGTTGAGAACCATTCAGTACTTC. Its protein is CASKELRTIQYF.

V usage is TRBV3-1 and J usage is TRBJ2-1, with a weak D call TRBD1 (6 bases). Trimming stripped 4 bases from V and 6 bases from J, with 13 bases between. CDR3 length: 14 amino acids. Germline CDR1 is LGHDT and CDR2 is YNNKEL (reference sequence). This CDR3 is CASSPRGGSNEQFF. CDR3 bases: TGTGCCAGCAGCCCCAGAGGGGGATCCAATGAGCAGTTCTTC.

This rearrangement joins TRBV7-2 to TRBJ2-7, with D perhaps matching TRBD2 (5 bases). Germline V gene sequence: CDR1 SGHTA, CDR2 FQGNSA. Trimming took 2 bases from V and 5 from J, leaving 16 bases between them. CDR3 size: 15 residues. CDR3 amino acids: CASSLSNEGADEQYF. The CDR3 nucleotides read TGTGCCAGCAGCTTAAGCAATGAGGGAGCGGACGAGCAGTACTTC.

V is TRBV18 and J is TRBJ2-1, with 9 bases fitting TRBD1. V dropped 4 bases and J dropped 2; count of bases not matched to a gene: 3. This CDR3 is built from 15 residues. Germline-derived CDR1 and CDR2 are KGHSH and LQKENI. The CDR3: CASSQGTGTYNEQFF. For the CDR3, the DNA is TGTGCCAGCTCACAGGGGACAGGGACCTACAATGAGCAGTTCTTC.

The rearrangement uses TRBV4-1 and TRBJ2-3; no clear D gene. The length of the CDR3 is 15 residues. Germline CDR1 MGHRA, CDR2 YSYEKL. V was cut by 1 base and J by 3 bases, with 11 bases left in between. DNA of the CDR3: TGCGCCAGCAGCCAAGCGACTGTCGTTACAGATACGCAGTATTTT. It is translated as CASSQATVVTDTQYF.

CDR3 sequence (DNA): TGTGCCTGGAGTAAAGTCGGGGTAGCGGGAGGTTTTGAGCAGTTCTTC. As protein: CAWSKVGVAGGFEQFF. V usage is TRBV30 and J usage is TRBJ2-1; 10 bases are shared with TRBD2. CDR3 length equals 16 residues. Germline V lookup: CDR1 GTSNPN, CDR2 SVGIG (reference sequence). The junction had 13 bases not matched to a gene; V was cut back by 2 bases and J by 9 bases.

The chain is built from TRBV5-1 and TRBJ2-1, with TRBD2 matching 11 bases. V shed 1 base and J 5 bases; nucleotides not matched to a gene: 8. The CDR3 consists of 17 residues. Per germline, CDR1 SGHRS and CDR2 YFSETQ. Written as DNA, the CDR3 is TGCGCCAGCAGCTTGTCGGTAGCGGGAGGGCCGGACAATGAGCAGTTCTTC. As protein: CASSLSVAGGPDNEQFF.

The chain carries TRBV4-2 and TRBJ1-4; D is unresolved. Germline V gene lookup returns CDR1 LGHNA and CDR2 YNFKEQ. Trimming cost V 0 bases and J 4 bases, with 6 bases left between them. The CDR3 consists of 14 residues. The CDR3 DNA reads TGTGCCAGCAGCCAAGAATTTGGTAATGAAAAACTGTTTTTT. Its protein is CASSQEFGNEKLFF.

The chain combines TRBV14 with TRBJ2-1; D is possibly TRBD2 (5 bases). Germline CDR1 reads SGHDN; CDR2 reads FVKESK. The V gene lost 4 bases and the J gene lost 6 bases, with 13 bases spanning the gap. The CDR3 spans 14 residues. This CDR3 reads CASSPLEGLNEQFF. The CDR3 DNA is TGTGCCAGCAGCCCACTTGAGGGCCTCAATGAGCAGTTCTTC. The full variable domain, in which reference TRBV14 and TRBJ2-1 provide the parts outside the CDR3, is EAGVTQFPSHSVIEKGQTVTLRCDPISGHDNLYWYRRVMGKEIKFLLHFVKESKQDESGMPNNRFLAERTGGTYSTLKVQPAELEDSGVYFCASSPLEGLNEQFFGPGTRLTVL.

CDR3 region: CASSLLGINIQYF. In DNA form, the CDR3 reads TGTGCCAGCAGCTTACTGGGTATCAACATTCAGTACTTC. The J gene is TRBJ2-4, the V gene TRBV5-4; the D is unclear. Germline assignment: CDR1 SGHNT and CDR2 YYREEE (reference sequence). V was clipped by 2 bases and J by 7 bases, with 10 bases between them. CDR3 length equals 13 residues. The complete variable domain, with remaining parts taken from reference TRBV5-4 and TRBJ2-4, reads ETGVTQSPTHLIKTRGQQVTLRCSSQSGHNTVSWYQQALGQGPQFIFQYYREEENGRGNFPPRFSGLQFPNYSSELNVNALELDDSALYLCASSLLGINIQYFGAGTRLSVL.

V is TRBV5-4 and J is TRBJ1-2, with 8 bases lining up with TRBD1. The junction had 6 bases not matched to a gene; V was cut back by 0 bases and J by 8 bases. This CDR3 region has 14 residues. Germline loops: CDR1 SGHNT, CDR2 YYREEE (reference sequence). The DNA of the CDR3 is TGTGCCAGCAGCTTGGCGCAGGGGGCAGGCGGCTACACCTTC. As protein: CASSLAQGAGGYTF.

The chain recombines TRBV5-5 with TRBJ1-5, with 8 bases lining up with TRBD1. Germline V gene sequence: CDR1 SGHKS, CDR2 YYEKEE (reference sequence). This CDR3 spans 18 amino acids. Unmatched junction bases numbered 12, after V lost 4 bases and J lost 0 bases. CDR3 DNA sequence: TGTGCCAGCAGCCAAAACGCCGGGACAGGTTATAGCAATCAGCCCCAGCATTTT. Protein product: CASSQNAGTGYSNQPQHF.

The genes are TRBV5-1 and TRBJ2-6, with TRBD2 matching 11 bases. Germline values: CDR1 SGHRS, CDR2 YFSETQ. The CDR3 runs to 21 residues. J gave up 0 bases and V 0 bases, and 11 bases lay outside the gene matches. The CDR3 DNA reads as TGCGCCAGCAGCTTGGTTGTCACCGGGACTAGCGGATTCTCTGGGGCCAACGTCCTGACTTTC. This translates into CASSLVVTGTSGFSGANVLTF.

The chain recombines TRBV28 with TRBJ2-2; tentatively, D is TRBD1 (6 bases). The CDR3 spans 14 residues. Trimming pared 6 bases from V and 6 bases from J, leaving 14 bases between. The germline V gene has CDR1 MDHEN and CDR2 SYDVKM. The CDR3 DNA is TGTGCCAGCAGGGTGACAGGATCCGCCGGGGAGCTGTTTTTT. This sequence encodes CASRVTGSAGELFF.

The chain combines TRBV5-1 with TRBJ2-7; no clear D. The V gene lost 4 bases and the J gene lost 7 bases, with 18 bases spanning the gap. The germline CDR1 and CDR2 sequences are SGHRS and YFSETQ. This CDR3 contains 14 residues. CDR3 nucleotides: TGCGCCAGCAGCCCTGGAGTAGCTTACGGGGAGCAGTACTTC. The encoded protein is CASSPGVAYGEQYF.

The CDR3 sequence: CASNLRQGATDTQYF. CDR3 DNA sequence: TGTGCCAGCAACCTACGACAGGGTGCCACAGATACGCAGTATTTT. The chain links TRBV12-3 or TRBV12-4 to TRBJ2-3; 7 bases match TRBD1. V lost 7 bases, J lost 2 bases, and 9 bases stayed unmatched. The CDR3 contains 15 residues.

The chain couples TRBV18 to TRBJ2-1; TRBD2 matches 12 bases. CDR3 length: 16 residues. After removal of 3 bases from V and 2 bases from J, the junction contained 2 bases not matched to a gene. In germline, CDR1 is KGHSH, CDR2 LQKENI. CDR3 DNA sequence: TGTGCCAGCTCACCCCGACTAGCGGGGGCCTACAATGAGCAGTTCTTC. Amino acid sequence: CASSPRLAGAYNEQFF. The full variable domain, its missing parts supplied by reference TRBV18 and TRBJ2-1, is NAGVMQNPRHLVRRRGQEARLRCSPMKGHSHVYWYRQLPEEGLKFMVYLQKENIIDESGMPKERFSAEFPKEGPSILRIQQVVRGDSAAYFCASSPRLAGAYNEQFFGPGTRLTVL.